Presented here are 6 T cell receptor beta chains from one specimen sequenced in a study of CD8 T cells in ankylosing spondylitis (dated by TCRdb to about 2017). To prepare the library, 5' RACE was applied. Instrument used: Illumina HiSeq 2500. TCRdb took the public reads, trimmed them with fastp at Q25, ran MiXCR for clone calling and kept in-frame beta chains. Every CDR3 protein is listed once, alongside the most common genes and DNA of its rows. The sample profile shows approximately 540,000 distinct CDR3 sequences; 9.5% to 15% of them were found once. The top ten constitute almost 7% of the sample. Their antigen targets remain unknown. Broader findings and caveats from the paper: Blood from ankylosing spondylitis patients appeared to be characterized by a TCR beta motif made up of several highly homologous amino acid variants.

Sequencing was done on a sample of blood, either unsorted or a sorted T cell fraction (not recorded which). Receptors originate from a male donor with ankylosing spondylitis.

This clonotype was recorded many times. V usage is TRBV5-1 and J usage is TRBJ2-1; D may correspond to TRBD1 or TRBD2 (5 bases each). This CDR3 has 15 residues. Germline V gene data show CDR1 as SGHRS and CDR2 as YFSETQ. Trimming left V 6 bases short and J 6 bases short, with 19 bases between. CDR3 sequence (DNA): TGCGCCAGCACTTCGGGAATTAGGGGTATCAATGAGCAGTTCTTC. Translation: CASTSGIRGINEQFF.

The CDR3: CSARKITGELFF. In nucleotides, the CDR3 is TGCAGTGCCAGGAAGATAACCGGGGAGCTGTTTTTT. The genes are TRBV20-1 and TRBJ2-2, with D uncertain. This CDR3 comprises 12 residues. Germline V gene data show CDR1 as DFQATT and CDR2 as SNEGSKA (reference sequence). The V end lost 6 bases, the J end lost 5 bases, and 10 bases lay between the germline ends.

This clonotype has a handful of counts. The V and J genes are TRBV2 and TRBJ1-5; D unresolved. Germline loops: CDR1 SNHLY, CDR2 FYNNEI. V lost 6 bases, J lost 0 bases, and 15 bases lay in between. The CDR3 loop spans 16 amino acids. As DNA, the CDR3 is TGTGCCAGCAGCGAACAAACAGCCTATAGCAATCAGCCCCAGCATTTT. Amino acid sequence: CASSEQTAYSNQPQHF. The full variable domain, its missing parts supplied by reference TRBV2 and TRBJ1-5, is EPEVTQTPSHQVTQMGQEVILRCVPISNHLYFYWYRQILGQKVEFLVSFYNNEISEKSEIFDDQFSVERPDGSNFTLKIRSTKLEDSAMYFCASSEQTAYSNQPQHFGDGTRLSIL.

This clonotype was observed a few times. The V call is TRBV29-1, the J call TRBJ1-1; TRBD1 aligns across 9 bases. The CDR3 extends over 14 amino acids. Trimming cost V 4 bases and J 1 base; bases outside gene matches: 4. Germline CDR1 is SQVTM and CDR2 is ANQGSEA. CDR3 loop: CSVVRTGENTEAFF. CDR3 DNA: TGCAGCGTTGTTCGGACAGGGGAGAACACTGAAGCTTTCTTT.

The chain carries TRBV20-1 and TRBJ2-6; D gene unclear. Germline V gene data show CDR1 as DFQATT and CDR2 as SNEGSKA (reference sequence). Trimming shortened V by 3 bases and J by 0 bases, and 3 bases separated the two germline ends. The CDR3 is made up of 13 amino acids. CDR3 coding DNA: TGCAGTGCTAGCTACTCTGGGGCCAACGTCCTGACTTTC. Its protein product is CSASYSGANVLTF.

This clonotype was seen a handful of times. The chain couples TRBV10-3 to TRBJ2-7; TRBD2 aligns across 11 bases. Looked up from germline, CDR1 is ENHRY and CDR2 is SYGVKD. J gave up 4 bases and V 10 bases, and 3 bases lay outside the gene matches. This CDR3 has 12 amino acids. Here the CDR3 DNA reads TGTGCCACTCGACTAGCGGGGTACGAGCAGTACTTC. Amino acid sequence: CATRLAGYEQYF.